This T cell receptor (beta chain) was sequenced during a study of beta chain features in type 1 diabetes. General study findings and limits: Significant though moderate, a shortening of TCRB CDR3s appeared in all four CD4+ subsets of Type 1 diabetes patients.

About this clone itself: The antigen is unknown.

Of the isolated RNA, all was reverse transcribed, and so the sequenced material was expressed TCRB transcripts. Data came from immunoSEQ multiplex PCR; TCRdb stores just in-frame clones and leaves some out. Of approximately 170,000 clones listed, roughly 7.1% are singletons. Germline-derived CDR1 and CDR2 are GTSNPN and SVGIG (reference sequence). With 0 bases clipped from V and 6 bases from J, the junction kept 3 bases outside the gene matches. This CDR3 comprises 13 residues. The receptor was isolated from a woman aged 40 to 50 with type 1 diabetes. The chain carries TRBV30 and TRBJ2-7; 9 positions agree with TRBD1. Material: central memory CD4+ T cells from blood. CDR3 region: CAWSVEQGAEQYF. The DNA for the CDR3 is TGTGCCTGGAGTGTTGAACAGGGGGCCGAGCAGTACTTC.